Below are 17 T cell receptor beta chains sequenced from a single sample in a study of blood T cell repertoires in COVID-19. This table comes from immunoSEQ multiplex PCR, and its TCRdb copy is limited to in-frame clones, with some not included. The table lists over 10,000 clones, about 78% of them singletons. The sample consisted of peripheral blood. The receptors here all came from a human donor in a cohort sampled during active COVID-19.

This chain uses TRBV20-1 with TRBJ1-1; the D gene is possibly TRBD1 (5 bases). This CDR3 is built from 15 residues. Trimming cost V 3 bases and J 1 base, with 15 bases left between them. Germline assignment: CDR1 DFQATT and CDR2 SNEGSKA (reference sequence). CDR3 bases: TGCAGTGCTAGTTTTGGGGCCAGGCGGAACACTGAAGCTTTCTTT. Translating it yields CSASFGARRNTEAFF.

V is TRBV19 and J is TRBJ2-1; 8 positions agree with TRBD1. V lost 7 bases and J lost 0; bases outside the gene matches: 11. Germline CDR1 is LNHDA and CDR2 is SQIVND (reference sequence). The CDR3 runs to 17 residues. The CDR3 region is CASTKGQGLSSYNEQFF. The CDR3 DNA reads as TGTGCCAGTACCAAAGGACAGGGCCTGAGCTCCTACAATGAGCAGTTCTTC.

The chain carries TRBV5-1 and TRBJ1-4; D is perhaps TRBD1 (5 bases). CDR1 is SGHRS and CDR2 is YFSETQ in the germline V gene. This CDR3 has 14 amino acids. The germline V and J ends were trimmed by 2 bases and 8 bases, with 13 bases remaining between them. The CDR3 region has the DNA TGCGCCAGCAGCTTTATCGAACGGGGGGAAAAACTGTTTTTT. Its protein is CASSFIERGEKLFF.

J is TRBJ2-1 and V is TRBV19; possibly TRBD2 for D (6 bases). The V and J ends lost 5 bases and 6 bases respectively, with 14 bases between them. The CDR3 totals 14 residues. Germline assignment: CDR1 LNHDA and CDR2 SQIVND (reference sequence). The CDR3 region has the DNA TGTGCCAGTAGTCCCCCGCGGGATCTCAATGAGCAGTTCTTC. Translating it yields CASSPPRDLNEQFF.

The chain couples TRBV27 to TRBJ2-1; 8 bases line up with TRBD2. Germline V lookup: CDR1 MNHEY, CDR2 SMNVEV (reference sequence). V dropped 8 bases and J dropped 7; count of bases not matched to a gene: 16. The CDR3 consists of 16 residues. CDR3 loop: CASGPSGGGIGNEQFF. The CDR3 DNA reads TGTGCCAGCGGGCCATCGGGGGGGGGTATAGGGAATGAGCAGTTCTTC.

This clone was seen a few times. V and J are TRBV28 and TRBJ2-3; D not certain. V was clipped by 4 bases and J by 2 bases, with 13 bases between them. Germline V gives CDR1 MDHEN, CDR2 SYDVKM. The CDR3 has 15 amino acids. The CDR3 DNA sequence: TGTGCCAGCAGTTCCCCCCCTTCCCTCACAGATACGCAGTATTTT. Its protein is CASSSPPSLTDTQYF.

The chain couples TRBV5-4 to TRBJ2-5, with TRBD2 matching over 10 bases. Per the germline V gene, CDR1 is SGHNT and CDR2 is YYREEE (reference sequence). There are 15 residues in the CDR3. V shed 1 base, J shed 5 bases, and the junction held 5 bases outside the gene matches. The CDR3: CASSLSGGAYETQYF. DNA of the CDR3: TGTGCCAGCAGCTTGAGCGGGGGGGCTTATGAGACCCAGTACTTC.

The chain carries TRBV5-6 and TRBJ1-2; no firm D call. Deletions cut 4 bases from V and 8 bases from J, with 12 bases between. This CDR3 is 12 amino acids long. Looked up from germline, CDR1 is SGHDT and CDR2 is YYEEEE. CDR3 in amino acids: CASSPLEEGYTF. CDR3 DNA: TGTGCCAGCAGCCCGCTGGAGGAGGGCTACACCTTC.

The rearrangement joins TRBV4-1 to TRBJ2-5; TRBD1 aligns across 7 bases. The J call may be in error: the DNA end matches TRBJ2-7 better. This CDR3 contains 13 residues. The germline V gene encodes CDR1 MGHRA and CDR2 YSYEKL. The CDR3 loop reads CASSPYRGYEQYF. Written as DNA, the CDR3 is TGCGCCAGCAGCCCCTACAGGGGCTACGAGCAGTACTTC.

The gene calls are TRBV4-1 and TRBJ2-3; D may be TRBD1 (6 bases). Trimming removed 1 base from V and 2 bases from J, with 13 bases in between. This CDR3 spans 16 amino acids. CDR1 is MGHRA and CDR2 is YSYEKL in the germline V gene. CDR3 sequence reads: CASSQGTAAYTDTQYF. CDR3 in DNA: TGCGCCAGCAGCCAAGGGACAGCCGCATACACAGATACGCAGTATTTT.

V and J are TRBV23-1 and TRBJ2-1, with a tentative D call TRBD1 (6 bases). TRBV23-1 is given ORF status, its function remaining uncertain. The ends were cut back, 5 bases at V and 9 bases at J, with 17 bases in the middle. The CDR3 length is 14 residues. The CDR3 nucleotides read TGCGCCAGCAGTGTCGGGACACAGATAGGTGAGCAGTTCTTC. Translating it yields CASSVGTQIGEQFF.

V gene TRBV19 combines with J gene TRBJ1-2, with D tentatively TRBD1 (5 bases). The V gene lost 5 bases and the J gene lost 3 bases, with 13 bases spanning the gap. The V gene's germline CDR1 is LNHDA and CDR2 SQIVND (reference sequence). CDR3 length equals 14 residues. The CDR3 DNA reads as TGTGCCAGTAGTCCTCTAGGCAGGGACTATGGCTACACCTTC. The encoded protein is CASSPLGRDYGYTF.

A single count supports this clone. The rearrangement joins TRBV19 to TRBJ2-2; D is possibly TRBD1 (7 bases). V was clipped by 1 base and J by 6 bases, with 9 bases between them. This CDR3 has 14 amino acids. The germline CDR1 and CDR2 sequences are LNHDA and SQIVND (reference sequence). The CDR3 protein is CASSIGRGAGELFF. Here the CDR3 DNA reads TGTGCCAGTAGTATAGGCAGGGGGGCCGGGGAGCTGTTTTTT.

This clone occurred a few times. The chain has TRBV5-1 and TRBJ2-7; 13 bases match TRBD2. This CDR3 has 14 residues. V lost 4 bases, J lost 7 bases, and 5 bases stayed unmatched. Germline V gene sequence: CDR1 SGHRS, CDR2 YFSETQ. CDR3 protein: CASSVGLAGLEQYF. In DNA form, the CDR3 reads TGCGCCAGCAGCGTGGGACTAGCGGGGTTGGAGCAGTACTTC.

The rearrangement joins TRBV5-1 to TRBJ2-5, with 10 bases fitting TRBD2. The CDR3 runs 15 residues. Trimming removed 3 bases from V and 4 bases from J; junction bases left unmatched: 6. Germline lookup yields CDR1 SGHRS and CDR2 YFSETQ. DNA for the CDR3: TGCGCCAGCAGCTCGTTAGCGGGGGGAGCAGAGACCCAGTACTTC. Translated: CASSSLAGGAETQYF. The complete variable domain, with remaining parts taken from reference TRBV5-1 and TRBJ2-5, reads KAGVTQTPRYLIKTRGQQVTLSCSPISGHRSVSWYQQTPGQGLQFLFEYFSETQRNKGNFPGRFSGRQFSNSRSEMNVSTLELGDSALYLCASSSLAGGAETQYFGPGTRLLVL.

This clone qualifies as medium-sized. Here the CDR3 reads CASAGTTNGKLFF. Written as DNA, the CDR3 is TGTGCCAGCGCCGGGACAACTAACGGAAAACTGTTTTTT. The V and J genes are TRBV12-3 or TRBV12-4 and TRBJ1-4; D is perhaps TRBD1 (6 bases). Trimming left V 8 bases short and J 10 bases short, with 17 bases between. The CDR3 totals 13 residues.

The CDR3 sequence: CASSLLARGTQYF. CDR3 coding DNA: TGTGCCAGCAGTTTACTAGCTCGAGGGACCCAGTACTTC. The rearrangement joins TRBV27 to TRBJ2-5, with a tentative D call TRBD2 (5 bases). The CDR3 contains 13 residues. V lost 2 bases and J 7 bases, leaving 11 bases between the germline ends. Germline-derived CDR1 and CDR2 are MNHEY and SMNVEV (reference sequence).